This T cell receptor (beta chain) stems from a study of T cell responses to AZD1222 COVID-19 vaccine. General study results and limits: With two AZD1222 doses given, Spike-specific TCR breadth and depth both rose. None of the repertoires were sampled until the peak T cell response had passed. Spike was spanned by vaccine-associated CD4 TCRs, which were dominant at 160-218 and 743-854.

This table comes from immunoSEQ multiplex PCR, and its TCRdb copy is limited to in-frame clones, with some not included. Of roughly 120,000 clones in the sample, 80% to 90% are singletons; the top ten hold just under 9.5%. About this clone itself: Its antigen is unknown.

The CDR3 loop spans 13 amino acids. Trimming shortened V by 3 bases and J by 3 bases, and 9 bases separated the two germline ends. Germline V gives CDR1 LNHDA, CDR2 SQIVND (reference sequence). This chain uses TRBV19 with TRBJ2-7, with no clear D. This TCR derives from an adult in good health. Source: peripheral blood, taken on day 0 of AZD1222 vaccination. CDR3 amino acids: CASSIDIDYEQYF. The CDR3 DNA sequence: TGTGCCAGTAGTATCGACATTGACTACGAGCAGTACTTC. Full variable domain (rest looked up from reference TRBV19 and TRBJ2-7): DGGITQSPKYLFRKEGQNVTLSCEQNLNHDAMYWYRQDPGQGLRLIYYSQIVNDFQKGDIAEGYSVSREKKESFPLTVTSAQKNPTAFYLCASSIDIDYEQYFGPGTRLTVT.